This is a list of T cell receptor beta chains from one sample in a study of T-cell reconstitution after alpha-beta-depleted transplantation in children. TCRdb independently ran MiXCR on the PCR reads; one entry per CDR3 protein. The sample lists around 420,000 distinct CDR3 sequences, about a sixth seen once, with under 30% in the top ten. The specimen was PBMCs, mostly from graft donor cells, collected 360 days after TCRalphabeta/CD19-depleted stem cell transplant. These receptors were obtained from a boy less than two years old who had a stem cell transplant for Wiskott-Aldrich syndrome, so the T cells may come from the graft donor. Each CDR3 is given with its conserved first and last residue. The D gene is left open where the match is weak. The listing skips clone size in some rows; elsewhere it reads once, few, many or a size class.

CASSWPGLAYEQYF	TGTGCCAGCAGCTGGCCGGGACTAGCGTACGAGCAGTACTTC	TRBD2	many	TRBV7-8	TRBJ2-7
CASSYGPWGRSYEQYF	TGTGCCAGCAGTTATGGCCCGTGGGGGAGGTCCTACGAGCAGTACTTC	.	many	TRBV6-5	TRBJ2-7
CASSYSVTDGYTF	TGTGCCAGCAGTTACTCAGTAACAGATGGCTACACCTTC	.	.	TRBV6-2/TRBV6-3	TRBJ1-2
CASSLGLSNNSPLHF	TGTGCCAGCAGTTTGGGGCTTTCCAATAATTCACCCCTCCACTTT	.	.	TRBV12-3/TRBV12-4	TRBJ1-6
CASTGDNSYEQYF	TGCGCCAGCACCGGGGACAACTCCTACGAGCAGTACTTC	.	few	TRBV5-1	TRBJ2-7
CASRAGPRDNYEQYF	TGCGCCAGCAGAGCCGGGCCTAGGGACAACTACGAGCAGTACTTC	.	once	TRBV5-1	TRBJ2-7
CASSLVDRGQGTGELFF	TGTGCCAGCAGCTTGGTGGACAGGGGGCAGGGCACCGGGGAGCTGTTTTTT	TRBD1	few	TRBV7-2	TRBJ2-2
CATSRDSGIQETQYF	TGTGCCACCAGCAGAGATAGCGGGATTCAAGAGACCCAGTACTTC	TRBD2	.	TRBV15	TRBJ2-5
CASRIWGDTEAFF	TGTGCCAGCAGAATATGGGGAGACACTGAAGCTTTCTTT	.	.	TRBV28	TRBJ1-1
CASSLGSTRYLAKNIQYF	TGCGCCAGCAGCTTGGGTTCAACGCGATACCTAGCCAAAAACATTCAGTACTTC	.	.	TRBV5-1	TRBJ2-4
CASSQPGLRRTDTQYF	TGCGCCAGCAGCCAACCCGGACTAAGGCGCACAGATACGCAGTATTTT	.	few	TRBV4-1	TRBJ2-3
CASSPYGTAEIGQYF	TGTGCCAGCTCACCCTACGGGACTGCCGAGATCGGGCAGTACTTC	.	few	TRBV18	TRBJ2-7
CASSLVQGRSYEQYF	TGCGCCAGCAGCTTGGTACAGGGCCGCTCCTACGAGCAGTACTTC	.	once	TRBV5-1	TRBJ2-7
CASRSLDRGYTDTQYF	TGTGCCAGCAGATCCCTAGACAGGGGCTACACAGATACGCAGTATTTT	TRBD1	few	TRBV6-1	TRBJ2-3
CASSSWDSYEQYF	TGTGCCAGCAGCTCCTGGGACTCCTACGAGCAGTACTTC	.	.	TRBV7-2	TRBJ2-7
CATSDPGLAGGLAGELFF	TGTGCCACCAGTGATCCTGGACTAGCGGGAGGTCTGGCCGGGGAGCTGTTTTTT	TRBD2	few	TRBV24-1	TRBJ2-2
CASSPGQGSNEQYF	TGCGCCAGCAGCCCAGGACAGGGTAGTAACGAGCAGTACTTC	TRBD1	.	TRBV5-1	TRBJ2-7
CASRSQGADTEAFF	TGCGCCAGCAGGAGTCAGGGGGCGGACACTGAAGCTTTCTTT	TRBD1	.	TRBV5-1	TRBJ1-1
CASSPPGQGVDTQYF	TGTGCCAGCTCACCCCCGGGACAGGGAGTGGATACGCAGTATTTT	TRBD1	.	TRBV18	TRBJ2-3
CASRPNSDTQYF	TGTGCCAGCAGACCCAATTCAGATACGCAGTATTTT	.	.	TRBV7-9	TRBJ2-3
CASSPPLVVYEQFF	TGTGCCAGCTCCCCGCCCCTAGTGGTCTATGAGCAGTTCTTC	.	few	TRBV18	TRBJ2-1
CASSSRRQGGTDTQYF	TGCGCCAGCAGCTCGAGAAGACAGGGTGGCACAGATACGCAGTATTTT	TRBD1	many	TRBV5-1	TRBJ2-3
CAGRPSDTYEQYF	TGTGCCGGCCGCCCTAGCGACACCTACGAGCAGTACTTC	.	.	TRBV6-2/TRBV6-3	TRBJ2-7
CASSPVSGVINEQYF	TGTGCCAGCAGCCCAGTTTCCGGGGTTATTAACGAGCAGTACTTC	.	few	TRBV12-3/TRBV12-4	TRBJ2-7
CASSSLAGLSYNEQFF	TGTGCCAGCAGCTCTCTAGCGGGTCTTTCCTACAATGAGCAGTTCTTC	TRBD2	many	TRBV11-2	TRBJ2-1
CSVEYQGSGELFF	TGCAGCGTTGAATACCAGGGTAGCGGGGAGCTGTTTTTT	.	few	TRBV29-1	TRBJ2-2
CASASSYNEQFF	TGCGCCAGCGCAAGCTCCTACAATGAGCAGTTCTTC	.	few	TRBV4-1	TRBJ2-1
CASSYGLLNSPLHF	TGTGCCAGCAGTTACGGGCTCCTGAATTCACCCCTCCACTTT	.	.	TRBV6-5	TRBJ1-6
CASSLKSHEQYF	TGTGCCAGCAGCTTAAAAAGCCACGAGCAGTACTTC	.	.	TRBV7-9	TRBJ2-7
CASGDRVAKNIQYF	TGTGCCAGCGGTGACAGGGTGGCCAAAAACATTCAGTACTTC	TRBD1	many	TRBV12-3/TRBV12-4	TRBJ2-4
CSAPGTGNSPLHF	TGCAGTGCCCCCGGGACGGGAAATTCACCCCTCCACTTT	.	few	TRBV20-1	TRBJ1-6
CASSLLEGWGYNEQFF	TGTGCCAGCAGTTTATTGGAGGGATGGGGTTACAATGAGCAGTTCTTC	.	.	TRBV12-3/TRBV12-4	TRBJ2-1
CASSSLMTRGWKPQHF	TGTGCCAGCAGCAGCCTTATGACGCGGGGCTGGAAGCCCCAGCATTTT	.	few	TRBV6-1	TRBJ1-5
CASSPRTSIYNEQFF	TGTGCCAGCTCACCACGGACTAGTATCTACAATGAGCAGTTCTTC	TRBD2	few	TRBV18	TRBJ2-1
CASSASPSGNTIYF	TGCGCCAGCAGTGCCTCACCGAGTGGAAACACCATATATTTT	.	.	TRBV5-1	TRBJ1-3
CASHSARTASSYEQYF	TGTGCCAGCCACAGTGCTCGGACCGCGAGCTCCTACGAGCAGTACTTC	.	.	TRBV6-1	TRBJ2-7
CASSYSLLSKTSQFF	TGTGCCAGCAGTTACTCGCTTCTATCAAAGACCTCGCAGTTCTTC	.	few	TRBV6-5	TRBJ2-1
CASSLVWWTGAYGYTF	TGTGCCAGCAGCTTGGTATGGTGGACAGGGGCCTATGGCTACACCTTC	TRBD1	many	TRBV5-6	TRBJ1-2
CATSDPGTGGQETQYF	TGTGCCACCAGTGACCCCGGGACAGGGGGCCAAGAGACCCAGTACTTC	TRBD1	.	TRBV24-1	TRBJ2-5
CASSPRLAGGLPQETQYF	TGTGCCAGCAGCCCCCGACTAGCGGGAGGATTACCCCAAGAGACCCAGTACTTC	TRBD2	few	TRBV9	TRBJ2-5
CASTPGGGIPYEQYF	TGTGCCAGCACCCCGGGTGGGGGGATTCCCTACGAGCAGTACTTC	.	.	TRBV12-3/TRBV12-4	TRBJ2-7
CATSDLEGTEQYF	TGTGCCACCAGTGATTTAGAGGGAACCGAGCAGTACTTC	.	many	TRBV24-1	TRBJ2-7
CASSYFPGSSYEQYF	TGTGCCAGCAGTTACTTCCCGGGAAGCTCCTACGAGCAGTACTTC	.	few	TRBV6-5	TRBJ2-7
CASSFLSAGKYEQYF	TGCGCCAGCAGCTTTCTATCTGCAGGGAAATACGAGCAGTACTTC	.	few	TRBV5-1	TRBJ2-7
CASSGTNQPQHF	TGTGCCAGCAGTGGGACGAATCAGCCCCAGCATTTT	.	.	TRBV2	TRBJ1-5
CASSLEAVPDTQYF	TGCGCCAGCAGCTTGGAGGCAGTCCCAGATACGCAGTATTTT	.	.	TRBV5-1	TRBJ2-3
CSVEWPTGELFF	TGCAGCGTTGAGTGGCCAACCGGGGAGCTGTTTTTT	.	few	TRBV29-1	TRBJ2-2
CASSYYILGTSGRVYNEQFF	TGTGCCAGCAGTTACTATATACTCGGGACTAGCGGGAGAGTCTACAATGAGCAGTTCTTC	TRBD2	.	TRBV6-2/TRBV6-3	TRBJ2-1
CASSFVQRNTIYF	TGTGCCAGCAGTTTCGTACAGAGAAACACCATATATTTT	.	few	TRBV12-3/TRBV12-4	TRBJ1-3
CASSLVGRYEQYF	TGTGCCAGCAGTTTAGTGGGACGGTACGAGCAGTACTTC	.	few	TRBV12-3/TRBV12-4	TRBJ2-7
CASSQGNSGTYEQYF	TGCGCCAGCAGCCAAGGCAATAGCGGTACCTACGAGCAGTACTTC	.	.	TRBV4-3	TRBJ2-7
CASSLARDSHNEQFF	TGTGCCAGCAGCTTAGCCCGGGACAGCCACAATGAGCAGTTCTTC	TRBD1	few	TRBV7-9	TRBJ2-1
CASSYRTINYGYTF	TGTGCCAGCAGTTACAGGACCATTAACTATGGCTACACCTTC	.	.	TRBV6-5	TRBJ1-2
CASSADREYEQYF	TGTGCCAGCAGCGCTGACAGGGAATACGAGCAGTACTTC	TRBD1	few	TRBV9	TRBJ2-7
CASSLERGGRTSTDTQYF	TGCGCCAGCAGCTTGGAACGGGGGGGCCGAACTAGCACAGATACGCAGTATTTT	TRBD2	.	TRBV5-1	TRBJ2-3
CASSYLHEQYF	TGTGCCAGCAGTTACTTGCACGAGCAGTACTTC	.	.	TRBV6-5	TRBJ2-7
CATSEGANQPQHF	TGTGCCACCAGCGAAGGGGCCAATCAGCCCCAGCATTTT	.	.	TRBV24-1	TRBJ1-5
CASSLPGTDQETQYF	TGTGCCAGCAGCTTGCCCGGGACGGACCAAGAGACCCAGTACTTC	.	.	TRBV5-5	TRBJ2-5
CASSLYSGQGDYGYTF	TGTGCCAGCAGTTTATATTCGGGACAGGGAGACTATGGCTACACCTTC	TRBD1	few	TRBV12-3/TRBV12-4	TRBJ1-2
CASSPRRLATSGANVLTF	TGTGCCAGCAGCCCCCGCCGGCTAGCCACCTCTGGGGCCAACGTCCTGACTTTC	.	.	TRBV9	TRBJ2-6